Below are 30 T cell receptor beta chains sequenced from a single sample in a study of shared clonotypes between healthy human individuals. Clones were read by immunoSEQ multiplex PCR, and TCRdb kept only the in-frame ones, dropping some. This table holds 200,000 to 250,000 clones, about 65% found once. The sample taken for sequencing was memory CD4+ T cells sorted from blood. Subset indicated: CD45RA-negative fraction. Receptors were obtained from a man aged 25 to 40 in good health.

V and J are TRBV7-9 and TRBJ1-4; 7 bases align to TRBD1. CDR1 and CDR2 from the germline V gene are SEHNR and FQNEAQ (reference sequence). This CDR3 contains 17 residues. The J segment lost 4 bases and the V segment lost 1 base, leaving 9 bases of the junction unmatched. The CDR3: CASSLGAPGQYNEKLFF. As DNA, the CDR3 is TGTGCCAGCAGCTTAGGCGCACCGGGACAGTATAATGAAAAACTGTTTTTT.

The chain recombines TRBV7-9 with TRBJ2-1; D is ambiguous. Trimming cost V 1 base and J 0 bases, with 10 bases left between them. CDR1 SEHNR and CDR2 FQNEAQ come from the germline V gene (reference sequence). The CDR3 has 16 residues. The CDR3 loop is CASSLVGLSSYNEQFF. For the CDR3, the DNA is TGTGCCAGCAGCTTAGTAGGCTTGAGCTCCTACAATGAGCAGTTCTTC.

The chain combines TRBV30 with TRBJ2-1; D is possibly TRBD1 (6 bases). Trimming cost V 2 bases and J 15 bases, with 14 bases left between them. This CDR3 contains 11 residues. Germline V gene sequence: CDR1 GTSNPN, CDR2 SVGIG (reference sequence). DNA of the CDR3: TGTGCCTGGAGTAAACGGGACATCTGGTTCTTC. Protein: CAWSKRDIWFF. The full variable domain, rest sourced from reference TRBV30 and TRBJ2-1, is SQTIHQWPATLVQPVGSPLSLECTVEGTSNPNLYWYRQAAGRGLQLLFYSVGIGQISSEVPQNLSASRPQDRQFILSSKKLLLSDSGFYLCAWSKRDIWFFGPGTRLTVL.

The chain links TRBV7-2 to TRBJ2-1; 7 bases match TRBD2. CDR3 length: 17 residues. Germline lookup yields CDR1 SGHTA and CDR2 FQGNSA. V gave up 3 bases and J gave up 8 bases; unmatched junction bases: 16. This chain's CDR3 is CASSFRGTGGTLYEQFF. The CDR3 nucleotides read TGTGCCAGCAGCTTTAGAGGAACGGGAGGTACCCTCTATGAGCAGTTCTTC.

This clone was detected a few times. This chain joins TRBV10-2 and TRBJ2-5; D tentatively reads TRBD1 or TRBD2 (7 bases each). This CDR3 is built from 12 residues. Trimming pared 7 bases from V and 5 bases from J, leaving 11 bases between. Germline V gene sequence: CDR1 WSHSY, CDR2 SAAADI. This CDR3 is CASNQGGETQYF. DNA for the CDR3: TGCGCCAGCAACCAGGGGGGGGAGACCCAGTACTTC.

The rearrangement joins TRBV19 to TRBJ2-7; TRBD1 or TRBD2 may be the D gene (5 bases each). Looked up from germline, CDR1 is LNHDA and CDR2 is SQIVND (reference sequence). The length of the CDR3 is 16 residues. The V end was cut by 10 bases, the J end by 5 bases, with 27 bases between. The CDR3 region has the DNA TGTGCCACCCTCCGGGACGCGGGCGCAACGGCCAACGAGCAGTACTTC. Translating it yields CATLRDAGATANEQYF.

The chain links TRBV11-2 to TRBJ1-1; TRBD1 aligns across 7 bases. CDR3 length: 15 amino acids. Germline V gene data show CDR1 as SGHAT and CDR2 as FQNNGV. V shed 5 bases, J shed 2 bases, and the junction held 8 bases outside the gene matches. In DNA form, the CDR3 reads TGTGCCAGCAGCGATCACCCAGGGGGTAACACTGAAGCTTTCTTT. Amino acids: CASSDHPGGNTEAFF.

The chain combines TRBV6-5 with TRBJ1-1; D is uncertain. Germline values: CDR1 MNHEY, CDR2 SVGAGI. The ends were cut back, 5 bases at V and 0 bases at J, with 7 bases in the middle. This CDR3 spans 13 amino acids. CDR3 DNA sequence: TGTGCCAGCAGTACGTCCCTGAACACTGAAGCTTTCTTT. Translation: CASSTSLNTEAFF.

The rearrangement links TRBV13 to TRBJ2-7, with TRBD2 identical over 8 bases. The CDR3 runs 15 residues. The germline CDR1 and CDR2 sequences are PRHDT and FYEKMQ (reference sequence). Trimming removed 4 bases from V and 3 bases from J; junction bases left unmatched: 8. CDR3 bases: TGTGCCAGCAGCTCAGACTCCGCGGGGGGCTACGAGCAGTACTTC. It is translated as CASSSDSAGGYEQYF.

This chain joins TRBV6-5 and TRBJ2-7, with a tentative D call TRBD2 (6 bases). From germline, CDR1 is MNHEY and CDR2 SVGAGI. V gave up 6 bases and J gave up 2 bases, with 11 bases separating them. This CDR3 is 13 amino acids long. The CDR3 nucleotides read TGTGCCAGCAGGGCCGGGGGTCCCTACGAGCAGTACTTC. Its protein product is CASRAGGPYEQYF.

This clone has a single count. This chain uses TRBV5-1 with TRBJ2-1; tentatively, D is TRBD2 (5 bases). The germline gives CDR1 SGHRS, CDR2 YFSETQ. The CDR3 is 14 amino acids. V was clipped by 2 bases and J by 2 bases, with 8 bases between them. The CDR3 loop reads CASSFEGAYNEQFF. The CDR3 coding sequence is TGCGCCAGCAGCTTTGAGGGAGCCTACAATGAGCAGTTCTTC.

This clone has only a few counts. This chain connects TRBV11-3 to TRBJ2-1; D may correspond to TRBD1 or TRBD2 (5 bases each). Germline-derived CDR1 and CDR2 are SGHNT and YENEEA. This CDR3 region has 16 residues. Trimming took off 4 bases at V and 4 bases at J, with 17 bases between the two ends. CDR3 in DNA: TGTGCCAGCAGCTCCGTAGTGAGGGGTCGATACAATGAGCAGTTCTTC. As protein: CASSSVVRGRYNEQFF.

V usage is TRBV5-1 and J usage is TRBJ2-1, with 9 nucleotides matching TRBD2. After removal of 0 bases from V and 9 bases from J, the junction contained 7 bases not matched to a gene. This CDR3 has 15 residues. Germline CDR1 is SGHRS and CDR2 is YFSETQ. DNA for the CDR3: TGCGCCAGCAGCTTGGAGGCTAGCGGGATAGGTGAGCAGTTCTTC. Translated, it gives CASSLEASGIGEQFF.

This chain links TRBV5-4 with TRBJ2-1, with 9 bases identical to TRBD2. V lost 3 bases to trimming and J lost 5 bases; unmatched junction nucleotides: 9. There are 16 residues in the CDR3. From germline, CDR1 is SGHNT and CDR2 YYREEE (reference sequence). The CDR3 here is CASSSTIAGAHNEQFF. The CDR3 DNA follows: TGTGCCAGCAGCTCGACTATAGCGGGAGCTCACAATGAGCAGTTCTTC.

The V and J genes are TRBV9 and TRBJ2-3, with 14 bases aligning to TRBD2. With 3 bases clipped from V and 3 bases from J, the junction kept 9 bases outside the gene matches. The CDR3 runs 18 residues. Germline lookup yields CDR1 SGDLS and CDR2 YYNGEE. This CDR3 reads CASSGRLAGGFGTDTQYF. In nucleotides, the CDR3 is TGTGCCAGCAGCGGCCGACTAGCGGGAGGGTTCGGGACAGATACGCAGTATTTT.

The chain combines TRBV18 with TRBJ2-7; 9 bases agree with TRBD1. CDR1 KGHSH and CDR2 LQKENI come from the germline V gene. Unmatched junction bases numbered 7, after V lost 0 bases and J lost 4 bases. This CDR3 spans 16 amino acids. The CDR3 sequence is CASSPPGGQGSYEQYF. CDR3 bases: TGTGCCAGCTCACCACCGGGTGGACAGGGGTCTTACGAGCAGTACTTC.

The sample holds many counts of this clone. DNA for the CDR3: TGTGCCAGCTCGCAAACTAGCGGGATATACCAAGAGACCCAGTACTTC. Residues: CASSQTSGIYQETQYF. The J gene is TRBJ2-5, the V gene TRBV18; 10 bases are a match to TRBD2. Germline V gene lookup returns CDR1 KGHSH and CDR2 LQKENI. With V trimmed by 6 bases and J by 0 bases, 7 bases remained unmatched. This CDR3 region has 16 residues.

This sequence joins TRBV9 and TRBJ2-6, with D perhaps TRBD1 (7 bases). Germline V lookup: CDR1 SGDLS, CDR2 YYNGEE. CDR3 size: 19 residues. The ends were cut back, 3 bases at V and 0 bases at J, with 19 bases in the middle. The CDR3 coding sequence is TGTGCCAGCAGCGCAGGGGGTGCCGGGGGTCGCTCTGGGGCCAACGTCCTGACTTTC. Protein product: CASSAGGAGGRSGANVLTF.

The chain employs TRBV19 and TRBJ1-2; D is unclear. Germline CDR1 and CDR2: LNHDA and SQIVND (reference sequence). V was clipped by 8 bases and J by 4 bases, with 11 bases between them. CDR3 length: 12 residues. CDR3 nucleotide sequence: TGTGCCAGTGGGCACCGGGGCTATGGCTACACCTTC. It codes for CASGHRGYGYTF.

There are a few counts of this clone. The gene calls are TRBV11-2 and TRBJ2-1; maybe TRBD2 (6 bases). The germline V gene has CDR1 SGHAT and CDR2 FQNNGV. The CDR3 runs to 14 residues. Trimming cost V 2 bases and J 6 bases, with 11 bases left between them. CDR3 in amino acids: CASSLWRDGNEQFF. As DNA, the CDR3 is TGTGCCAGCAGCTTATGGCGGGATGGCAATGAGCAGTTCTTC.

This clone occurred a few times. V is TRBV10-3 and J is TRBJ2-6, with D perhaps matching TRBD1 (6 bases). Germline CDR1 ENHRY, CDR2 SYGVKD. The CDR3 totals 16 residues. V lost 6 bases to trimming and J lost 1 base, with 13 bases between them. CDR3 loop: CAISKSDRSGANVLTF. The DNA for the CDR3 is TGTGCCATCAGCAAAAGCGACAGGTCTGGGGCCAACGTCCTGACTTTC.

This chain links TRBV6-1 with TRBJ2-7; weak D call: TRBD1 (6 bases). The CDR3 is 14 amino acids. In germline, CDR1 is MNHNS, CDR2 SASEGT. Deletions cut 5 bases from V and 0 bases from J, with 11 bases between. The CDR3 bases are TGTGCCAGCAGTTCCCTAGGGGGCTCCTACGAGCAGTACTTC. It translates to CASSSLGGSYEQYF.

J is TRBJ2-1 and V is TRBV7-6; D unclear. The CDR3 totals 11 residues. Germline V CDR1 and CDR2: SGHVS, FNYEAQ. Trimming stripped 4 bases from V and 4 bases from J, with 2 bases between. This CDR3 is CASSYYNEQFF. Here the CDR3 DNA reads TGTGCCAGCAGCTATTACAATGAGCAGTTCTTC.

The chain combines TRBV29-1 with TRBJ1-4, with a weak D call TRBD1 (5 bases). The CDR3 runs to 13 residues. Trimming removed 6 bases from V and 6 bases from J, with 14 bases in between. Germline CDR1 is SQVTM and CDR2 is ANQGSEA. CDR3 sequence reads: CSVAGRVDEKLFF. CDR3 nucleotide sequence: TGCAGCGTCGCGGGGCGCGTTGATGAAAAACTGTTTTTT.

V and J are TRBV7-5 and TRBJ2-7; TRBD1 was called by the table and not checked on the DNA. TRBV7-5 is designated a pseudogene. The CDR3 is made up of 16 amino acids. The CDR3 DNA follows: TGTGCCAGAAGCTTCTTGGACAGAGAGAATTCCTACGAGCAGTACTTC. It specifies CARSFLDRENSYEQYF.

The chain recombines TRBV5-1 with TRBJ2-5; 8 bases are a match to TRBD2. CDR1 is SGHRS, CDR2 YFSETQ, per germline. The CDR3 sequence is 16 residues long. V was clipped by 4 bases and J by 5 bases; unmatched bases: 13. CDR3 nucleotide sequence: TGCGCCAGCAGCGTCGGATCAGCGGGAGTCTATGAGACCCAGTACTTC. Translating it yields CASSVGSAGVYETQYF. The full variable domain, with the rest looked up from reference TRBV5-1 and TRBJ2-5, is KAGVTQTPRYLIKTRGQQVTLSCSPISGHRSVSWYQQTPGQGLQFLFEYFSETQRNKGNFPGRFSGRQFSNSRSEMNVSTLELGDSALYLCASSVGSAGVYETQYFGPGTRLLVL.

Notes on this clone: One junction end does not reproduce the germline sequence, and a read error may be involved. The chain uses TRBV7-7 and TRBJ2-7; 13 bases line up with TRBD2. Per the germline V gene, CDR1 is SSHAT and CDR2 is FNYEAQ (reference sequence). The CDR3 is 15 residues long. The CDR3 spells CASSPGLAGIYEQYF. As DNA, the CDR3 is TGTGCTAGCAGCCCGGGACTAGCGGGAATCTACGAGCAGTACTTC.

The V call is TRBV15, the J call TRBJ2-3, with D tentatively TRBD1 or TRBD2 (5 bases each). The length of the CDR3 is 16 residues. V was trimmed by 0 bases and J by 2 bases, leaving 12 bases between them. Germline V CDR1 and CDR2: LNHNV, YYDKDF (reference sequence). CDR3 sequence: CATSRERDGVTDTQYF. For the CDR3, the DNA is TGTGCCACCAGCAGAGAACGGGACGGAGTCACAGATACGCAGTATTTT.

V and J are TRBV5-6 and TRBJ2-1, with D perhaps TRBD1 or TRBD2 (5 bases each). The V end lost 0 bases, the J end lost 3 bases, and 7 bases lay between the germline ends. The V gene's germline CDR1 is SGHDT and CDR2 YYEEEE. This CDR3 contains 14 residues. This CDR3 reads CASSLGDGYNEQFF. Written as DNA, the CDR3 is TGTGCCAGCAGCTTGGGGGACGGCTACAATGAGCAGTTCTTC.

The gene calls are TRBV6-4 and TRBJ2-1; TRBD2 is a possible D gene (6 bases). This CDR3 region has 16 residues. Germline CDR1 MRHNA, CDR2 SNTAGT. The V end lost 2 bases, the J end lost 9 bases, and 20 bases lay between the germline ends. The CDR3 nucleotides are TGTGCCAGCAGTGACCACCTAGCGCCCTTCGGGCGTGAGCAGTTCTTC. Translated, it gives CASSDHLAPFGREQFF.